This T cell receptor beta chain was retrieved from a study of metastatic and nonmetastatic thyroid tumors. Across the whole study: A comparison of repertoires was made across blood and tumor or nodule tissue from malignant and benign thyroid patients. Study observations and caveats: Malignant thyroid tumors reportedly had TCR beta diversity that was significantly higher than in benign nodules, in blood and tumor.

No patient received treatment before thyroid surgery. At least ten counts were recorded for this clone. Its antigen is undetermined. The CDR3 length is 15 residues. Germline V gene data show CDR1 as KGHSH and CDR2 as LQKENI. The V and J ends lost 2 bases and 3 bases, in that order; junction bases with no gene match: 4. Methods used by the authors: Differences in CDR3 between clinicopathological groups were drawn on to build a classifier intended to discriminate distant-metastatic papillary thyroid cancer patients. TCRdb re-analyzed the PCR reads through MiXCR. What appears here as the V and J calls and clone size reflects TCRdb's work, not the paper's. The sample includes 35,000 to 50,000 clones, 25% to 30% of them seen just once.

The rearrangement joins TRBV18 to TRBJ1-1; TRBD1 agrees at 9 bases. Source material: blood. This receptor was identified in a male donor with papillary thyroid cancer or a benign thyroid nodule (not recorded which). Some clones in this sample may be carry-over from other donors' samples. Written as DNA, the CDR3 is TGTGCCAGCTCACCAGGGACAGGGATCGACACTGAAGCTTTCTTT. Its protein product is CASSPGTGIDTEAFF.